Below, 27 T cell receptor beta chains from the same sample are listed, as sequenced in a study of beta chain features in type 1 diabetes. TCRB transcripts that were expressed got sequenced, as all of the isolated RNA had been reverse transcribed. TCRdb's copy holds only in-frame clones and misses some; the assay was immunoSEQ multiplex PCR. Of about 230,000 clones listed, 16% are singletons. The antigens of these receptors remain unknown. Points from the study as a whole: When Type 1 diabetes patients were examined, their TCRB CDR3s proved moderately but significantly shorter in all four CD4+ subsets.

Sequencing was performed on naive CD4+ T cells from blood. These receptors were collected from a man aged 30 to 45 with type 1 diabetes.

The genes are TRBV28 and TRBJ1-2; D is uncertain. The length of the CDR3 is 11 residues. V shed 7 bases and J shed 1 base, with 4 bases lying between them. Germline values: CDR1 MDHEN, CDR2 SYDVKM. The CDR3 DNA is TGTGCCAGCAAGGATAACTATGGCTACACCTTC. The encoded protein is CASKDNYGYTF.

This clone came up a few times. This chain connects TRBV29-1 to TRBJ1-1; D unresolved. Germline V gene sequence: CDR1 SQVTM, CDR2 ANQGSEA. The CDR3 sequence is 11 residues long. The V end lost 4 bases, the J end lost 8 bases, and 11 bases lay between the germline ends. The CDR3 is CSVGRIGEAFF. The CDR3 nucleotides are TGCAGCGTTGGACGAATTGGGGAAGCTTTCTTT.

The chain carries TRBV10-3 and TRBJ2-1; the match to TRBD2 covers 13 bases. Trimming at V came to 5 bases and at J to 7 bases, leaving 2 bases not matched to a gene. This CDR3 has 14 residues. Germline-derived CDR1 and CDR2 are ENHRY and SYGVKD. Here the CDR3 DNA reads TGTGCCATCAGTCCGGGACTAGCGGGAAATGAGCAGTTCTTC. Translating gives CAISPGLAGNEQFF.

Points on this clone: Additional DNA sequences in this sample encode the identical CDR3. The rearrangement links TRBV9 to TRBJ2-7, with TRBD2 matching 14 bases. V shed 2 bases, J shed 3 bases, and the junction held 1 base outside the gene matches. This CDR3 comprises 15 residues. Germline assignment: CDR1 SGDLS and CDR2 YYNGEE. In DNA, the CDR3 is TGTGCCAGCAGCGTCGGGACTAGCGGGAGCTACGAGCAGTACTTC. Its translation is CASSVGTSGSYEQYF.

This clone has at least ten counts. This sample includes further DNA sequences coding for the same CDR3. This chain connects TRBV30 to TRBJ2-1; unclear D gene. V dropped 2 bases and J dropped 4 bases, with 3 bases sitting between them. The CDR3 sequence is 11 residues long. CDR1 GTSNPN and CDR2 SVGIG come from the germline V gene (reference sequence). The CDR3 reads CAWSLYNEQFF. The CDR3 DNA reads TGTGCCTGGAGTTTATACAATGAGCAGTTCTTC.

V and J are TRBV29-1 and TRBJ2-5; 12 nucleotides agree with TRBD1. Germline CDR1 SQVTM, CDR2 ANQGSEA. Trimming removed 4 bases from V and 5 bases from J; junction bases left unmatched: 5. This CDR3 has 14 amino acids. Written as DNA, the CDR3 is TGCAGCGTTGTCGGTGGGACAGGGGGCGAGACCCAGTACTTC. It translates to CSVVGGTGGETQYF.

This clone was observed a handful of times. V is TRBV29-1 and J is TRBJ1-1; D is perhaps TRBD1 (5 bases). The CDR3 length is 11 residues. With 3 bases removed from V and 7 bases from J, the gap between germline ends came to 9 bases. Germline lookup yields CDR1 SQVTM and CDR2 ANQGSEA. The CDR3 DNA is TGCAGCGTTGACAGCAGGGATGAAGCTTTCTTT. Encoded protein: CSVDSRDEAFF.

The V call is TRBV11-2, the J call TRBJ1-1, with D unresolved. In germline, CDR1 is SGHAT, CDR2 FQNNGV. The CDR3 runs to 16 residues. Trimming pared 0 bases from V and 8 bases from J, leaving 19 bases between. CDR3 sequence: CASSLDPFVVHREAFF. The CDR3 DNA sequence: TGTGCCAGCAGCTTAGACCCCTTTGTAGTACACAGAGAAGCTTTCTTT.

V usage is TRBV30 and J usage is TRBJ2-3, with D possibly matching TRBD2 (6 bases). The germline V gene has CDR1 GTSNPN and CDR2 SVGIG (reference sequence). V lost 3 bases and J lost 14, with 21 bases in between. CDR3 length: 13 residues. This CDR3 is CAWSGRDLNLRYF. The CDR3 DNA reads as TGTGCCTGGAGCGGGCGGGACTTAAATCTTCGGTATTTT.

The chain links TRBV5-4 to TRBJ2-7; 8 positions match TRBD2. V dropped 3 bases and J dropped 3; count of bases not matched to a gene: 8. CDR3 length equals 15 residues. Germline values: CDR1 SGHNT, CDR2 YYREEE (reference sequence). The CDR3 reads CASSSLREGFYEQYF. The CDR3 nucleotides are TGTGCCAGCAGCTCCCTACGGGAGGGCTTCTACGAGCAGTACTTC.

This chain uses TRBV29-1 with TRBJ2-3, with D possibly being TRBD1 (5 bases). This CDR3 region has 16 residues. CDR1 and CDR2 (germline): SQVTM, ANQGSEA. With 4 bases removed from V and 0 bases from J, the gap between germline ends came to 17 bases. The DNA of the CDR3 is TGCAGCGTTGGGGGCCCCCCGGCAGCCAGCACAGATACGCAGTATTTT. Translating it yields CSVGGPPAASTDTQYF.

This clone was seen a few times. The genes are TRBV7-9 and TRBJ2-7; D tentatively reads TRBD1 or TRBD2 (5 bases each). CDR1 is SEHNR, CDR2 FQNEAQ, per germline (reference sequence). The ends were cut back, 5 bases at V and 3 bases at J, with 11 bases in the middle. The CDR3 covers 13 residues. The CDR3 loop is CASSPRDDYEQYF. CDR3 coding DNA: TGTGCCAGCAGCCCCCGGGACGACTACGAGCAGTACTTC.

This clone has a handful of counts. The genes are TRBV30 and TRBJ1-2; D remains ambiguous. This CDR3 has 13 amino acids. V lost 3 bases and J 4 bases, leaving 12 bases between the germline ends. Germline lookup yields CDR1 GTSNPN and CDR2 SVGIG (reference sequence). Written as DNA, the CDR3 is TGTGCCTGGAGGGATATGAGTCTCTATGGCTACACCTTC. Translated: CAWRDMSLYGYTF.

The chain carries TRBV27 and TRBJ1-1; D gene ambiguous. Germline CDR1 is MNHEY and CDR2 is SMNVEV (reference sequence). V lost 5 bases to trimming and J lost 8 bases, with 15 bases between them. The CDR3 totals 13 residues. The DNA for the CDR3 is TGTGCCAGCAGTCCAACAGTATTGACAGAAGCTTTCTTT. Its translation is CASSPTVLTEAFF.

The V gene is TRBV29-1, the J gene TRBJ2-7; TRBD2 matches at 11 bases. Germline loops: CDR1 SQVTM, CDR2 ANQGSEA. Unmatched junction bases numbered 10, after V lost 6 bases and J lost 6 bases. The CDR3 is 14 residues long. The CDR3 spells CSVAILAGGSEQYF. CDR3 DNA: TGCAGCGTCGCCATCCTAGCGGGAGGAAGCGAGCAGTACTTC.

In its sample, this clone was seen a few times. The chain employs TRBV29-1 and TRBJ2-7, with 9 bases matching TRBD1. Losses at the gene ends were 7 bases for V and 0 bases for J; bases not matched to a gene: 7. The CDR3 sequence is 14 residues long. Looked up from germline, CDR1 is SQVTM and CDR2 is ANQGSEA. In nucleotides, the CDR3 is TGCAGCGCCCAGGGGGGACAGGGCTCCTACGAGCAGTACTTC. It encodes CSAQGGQGSYEQYF.

The chain carries TRBV27 and TRBJ2-4; TRBD1 matches at 9 bases. V was clipped by 5 bases and J by 2 bases; unmatched bases: 13. Germline V lookup: CDR1 MNHEY, CDR2 SMNVEV (reference sequence). This CDR3 comprises 18 residues. The CDR3, as DNA: TGTGCCAGCAGTCCTAACGCCCTACAGGGGGCCTCCAAAAACATTCAGTACTTC. Its protein product is CASSPNALQGASKNIQYF.

This clone occurred a few times. The chain employs TRBV4-1 and TRBJ2-7, with 9 bases lining up with TRBD1. V lost 5 bases to trimming and J lost 5 bases; unmatched junction nucleotides: 7. CDR1 is MGHRA and CDR2 is YSYEKL in the germline V gene. CDR3 length equals 14 residues. The chain's CDR3 is CASSARDRDHEQYF. Written as DNA, the CDR3 is TGCGCCAGCAGCGCCCGGGACAGGGACCACGAGCAGTACTTC.

This clone was counted a few times. The rearrangement uses TRBV29-1 and TRBJ1-1; tentative D call: TRBD1 (6 bases). V was shortened by 6 bases and J by 4 bases, with 21 bases between the two germline ends. Germline V gene sequence: CDR1 SQVTM, CDR2 ANQGSEA. The CDR3 has 15 amino acids. CDR3 in DNA: TGCAGCGTCCAGTTTTCGACTCGAGGGGGCACTGAAGCTTTCTTT. It is translated as CSVQFSTRGGTEAFF.

This clone showed up just a few times. The chain links TRBV7-2 to TRBJ2-3; weak D call: TRBD1 (5 bases). Germline CDR1 SGHTA, CDR2 FQGNSA. With 3 bases removed from V and 3 bases from J, the gap between germline ends came to 13 bases. The CDR3 is 15 amino acids. The CDR3 DNA reads as TGTGCCAGCAGCTTTGCAACAGGTCATACAGATACGCAGTATTTT. This codes for CASSFATGHTDTQYF.

The chain joins TRBV6-6 to TRBJ2-7; 8 bases map to TRBD2. The CDR3 is made up of 15 amino acids. The J segment lost 7 bases and the V segment lost 6 bases, leaving 14 bases of the junction unmatched. Germline CDR1 and CDR2: MNHNY and SVGAGI (reference sequence). CDR3 bases: TGTGCCAGCAGCCTAAGCGGGAGAGAATCTCGGGAGCAGTACTTC. Residues: CASSLSGRESREQYF.

This clone was found a few times. The chain combines TRBV2 with TRBJ2-3, with 7 bases matching TRBD2. V lost 8 bases and J lost 4; bases outside the gene matches: 12. Germline loops: CDR1 SNHLY, CDR2 FYNNEI. This CDR3 has 15 residues. This CDR3 is CASLPGLGLADTQYF. DNA of the CDR3: TGTGCCAGCCTACCCGGACTAGGTCTGGCAGATACGCAGTATTTT.

A few counts support this clone. The chain couples TRBV29-1 to TRBJ1-3; perhaps TRBD1 as D (5 bases). V dropped 6 bases and J dropped 2 bases, with 11 bases sitting between them. Per germline, CDR1 SQVTM and CDR2 ANQGSEA. The CDR3 runs to 13 residues. This chain's CDR3 is CSVTRVTGNTIYF. In DNA, the CDR3 is TGCAGCGTGACCAGGGTAACTGGAAACACCATATATTTT.

The CDR3 DNA follows: TGTGCCAGCAGCTTAGAAGTCTTCTCCTACAATGAGCAGTTCTTC. Protein: CASSLEVFSYNEQFF. V gene TRBV11-2 combines with J gene TRBJ2-1; the D is unclear. The CDR3 totals 15 residues. Germline V lookup: CDR1 SGHAT, CDR2 FQNNGV. Trimming took 0 bases from V and 0 from J, leaving 6 bases between them.

The CDR3 nucleotides are TGTGCCAGCAGTGCCCGAGGACAACTATACGAGCAGTACTTC. Its translation: CASSARGQLYEQYF. V gene TRBV6-5 combines with J gene TRBJ2-7; TRBD1 is a possible D gene (5 bases). Germline lookup yields CDR1 MNHEY and CDR2 SVGAGI. CDR3 size: 14 residues. Trimming removed 5 bases from V and 4 bases from J, with 15 bases in between.

This sequence joins TRBV5-1 and TRBJ1-5; TRBD1 aligns across 7 bases. The CDR3 runs to 17 residues. V was pared by 4 bases and J by 4 bases, with 14 bases of the junction left unmatched. Germline CDR1 is SGHRS and CDR2 is YFSETQ. DNA of the CDR3: TGCGCCAGCAGCCCGCCCTTGTCCGACAGGGAGAATCAGCCCCAGCATTTT. Translating it yields CASSPPLSDRENQPQHF. Full variable domain (rest looked up from reference TRBV5-1 and TRBJ1-5): KAGVTQTPRYLIKTRGQQVTLSCSPISGHRSVSWYQQTPGQGLQFLFEYFSETQRNKGNFPGRFSGRQFSNSRSEMNVSTLELGDSALYLCASSPPLSDRENQPQHFGDGTRLSIL.

This clone has just a few counts. The CDR3 DNA reads as TGTGCCAGCAGCGTAGCGACTCATACAGATACGCAGTATTTT. It translates to CASSVATHTDTQYF. J is TRBJ2-3 and V is TRBV9; no clear D. The CDR3 consists of 14 residues. The V and J ends lost 0 bases and 3 bases respectively, with 8 bases between them. The germline gives CDR1 SGDLS, CDR2 YYNGEE. The variable domain in full, completed from reference TRBV9 and TRBJ2-3, reads DSGVTQTPKHLITATGQRVTLRCSPRSGDLSVYWYQQSLDQGLQFLIQYYNGEERAKGNILERFSAQQFPDLHSELNLSSLELGDSALYFCASSVATHTDTQYFGPGTRLTVL.